This note documents a single T cell receptor (beta chain) sequence. Clones were read by immunoSEQ multiplex PCR, and TCRdb kept only the in-frame ones, dropping some. The top ten hold around 8.6% of the sample, which has roughly 200,000 clones, about 84% seen once. The data originate from a study of blood T cell repertoires in COVID-19. Germline V gene lookup returns CDR1 SGHDT and CDR2 YYEEEE. The CDR3 is 14 residues long. Trimming left V 0 bases short and J 6 bases short, with 10 bases between. The chain joins TRBV5-6 to TRBJ2-1; tentatively, D is TRBD1 (5 bases). The TCR comes from a woman younger than 45 who had recovered from COVID-19. Sequencing used PBMCs or T cells enriched from blood (not recorded which). Written as DNA, the CDR3 is TGTGCCAGCAGCTTGGGATGGGGCGGCAATGAGCAGTTCTTC. This gives the protein CASSLGWGGNEQFF.